This is a list of T cell receptor beta chains from one sample in a study of radiotherapy plus CTLA-4 blockade in lung cancer. The method was immunoSEQ multiplex PCR; TCRdb's version includes in-frame clones alone and lacks a portion of them. The table includes over 85,000 clones, about 70% detected once. Here the sequenced sample was peripheral blood, taken from a patient treated with radiotherapy plus ipilimumab. The receptors originated from a human donor with non-small cell lung cancer who had a partial response to radiotherapy plus ipilimumab. Some clones in this sample may be carry-over from other donors' samples. CDR3s include the opening cysteine and the closing phenylalanine or tryptophan. The D gene is left open where the match is weak. Clone size appears in some rows only: once, few, many, or a class for an expanded clone.

d_call clone_size j_call v_call cdr3_nt cdr3_aa
. few TRBJ1-3 TRBV5-1 TGCGCCAGCAGCTTGGACAGCGGGCGGAACACCATATATTTT CASSLDSGRNTIYF
. medium-sized TRBJ1-1 TRBV6-5 TGTGCCAGCAGTTATACTCTGAACACTGAAGCTTTCTTT CASSYTLNTEAFF
. . TRBJ2-7 TRBV7-2 TGTGCTTCACAGCAATCCCACTACGAGCAGTACTTC CASQQSHYEQYF
. . TRBJ2-7 TRBV7-9 TGTGCCAGCAGCTTAGAACAGACCTCCTACGAGCAGTACTTC CASSLEQTSYEQYF
TRBD1 . TRBJ1-5 TRBV9 TGTGCCAGCAGCGCAGGGACAGACAATCAGCCCCAGCATTTT CASSAGTDNQPQHF
. . TRBJ1-6 TRBV9 TGTGCCAGCAGCGTAGGACGGAGCTCCTATAATTCACCCCTCCACTTT CASSVGRSSYNSPLHF
TRBD1 . TRBJ2-5 TRBV19 TGTGCCACCTTCGGCTCCGGGACAGGGGCTCGAGAGACCCAGTACTTC CATFGSGTGARETQYF
TRBD1 . TRBJ2-3 TRBV2 TGTGCCAGCAGCGGGGACAGGGGGCTTGATACGCAGTATTTT CASSGDRGLDTQYF
TRBD2 . TRBJ2-7 TRBV19 TGTGCCAGTAGTGGGACTAGGTTCAACTCCTACGAGCAGTACTTC CASSGTRFNSYEQYF
TRBD1 . TRBJ2-1 TRBV10-1 TGCGCCAGCAGTGAGTCCAGGGGGAGTGTCAATGAGCAGTTCTTC CASSESRGSVNEQFF
TRBD2 . TRBJ2-1 TRBV5-4 TGTGCCAGCAGCTTGGAGGTTGAGCTAGCGGGGGCCAATGAGCAGTTCTTC CASSLEVELAGANEQFF
TRBD2 . TRBJ2-2 TRBV28 TGTGCCAGCAGTTTACATCGGGGGGTGAACACCGGGGAGCTGTTTTTT CASSLHRGVNTGELFF
. . TRBJ2-7 TRBV7-8 TGTGCCAGCAGCTTAGGGACCAGGGGCTACGAGCAGTACTTC CASSLGTRGYEQYF
. few TRBJ1-2 TRBV5-1 TGCGCCAGCAGCTTGGTTTGGGTCGGAGAGGGGGAGTCCCAGCCGGGCTACACCTTC CASSLVWVGEGESQPGYTF
. . TRBJ2-7 TRBV7-2 TGTGCCAGCAGCTTAGGGACTCGCGAGCAGTACTTC CASSLGTREQYF
. . TRBJ2-7 TRBV4-3 TGCGCCAGCAGCCAACAACACTTGACGGGGAGCTCCTACGAGCAGTACTTC CASSQQHLTGSSYEQYF
TRBD2 . TRBJ2-2 TRBV9 TGTGCCAGCAGCGCTGCCCTAGCGGGCCCAGGCGGTGGGGAGCTGTTTTTT CASSAALAGPGGGELFF
. . TRBJ1-2 TRBV20-1 TGCAGTGCAAACAGTGGGCGTGGCTACACCTTC CSANSGRGYTF
. many TRBJ1-1 TRBV6-5 TGTGCCAGCAGTTGGGACACGAACACTGAAGCTTTCTTT CASSWDTNTEAFF
TRBD2 . TRBJ2-5 TRBV27 TGTGCCAGCAGTTTTTCACTAGCGGGAGGGCCGGAGACCCAGTACTTC CASSFSLAGGPETQYF
. . TRBJ1-6 TRBV7-3 TGTGCCAGCAGCTTAACTGGGGCGGACTATAATTCACCCCTCCACTTT CASSLTGADYNSPLHF
. few TRBJ1-1 TRBV7-9 TGTGCCAGCAGCTTAGGCGTCACTGAAGCTTTCTTT CASSLGVTEAFF
TRBD1 . TRBJ2-7 TRBV30 TGTGCCTGGAGCGCCAGGGGGACCTACGAGCAGTACTTC CAWSARGTYEQYF
TRBD2 . TRBJ2-1 TRBV27 TGTGCCAGCGGGGACCTCAAGGGGGCTAGCGGGGGAAGTGAGCAGTTCTTC CASGDLKGASGGSEQFF
TRBD1 . TRBJ2-7 TRBV27 TGTGCCAGCAGCTCTTTTTCCACAGGGGCGGACGAGCAGTACTTC CASSSFSTGADEQYF
. . TRBJ2-7 TRBV4-1 TGCGCCAGCAGCCGGTCCCCACTTCGCTCCTACGAGCAGTACTTC CASSRSPLRSYEQYF
. many TRBJ1-2 TRBV9 TGTGCCAGCAGCCCCCAGATCGGGGGAGGGTATGGCTACACCTTC CASSPQIGGGYGYTF
. . TRBJ2-1 TRBV7-8 TGTGCCAGCAGTTTAGATGGCCTTTCCTACAATGAGCAGTTCTTC CASSLDGLSYNEQFF
TRBD1 . TRBJ2-7 TRBV28 TGTGCCAGCAGTTCCCCCGGGACAGGGGAGGACGAGCAGTACTTC CASSSPGTGEDEQYF
TRBD2 . TRBJ2-3 TRBV9 TGTGCCAGCAGCCCTTACCCGGGACTAGCGGGAGACGGCACAGATACGCAGTATTTT CASSPYPGLAGDGTDTQYF
. . TRBJ2-7 TRBV5-6 TGTGCCAGCAGAGAAGGGGACGAGCAGTACTTC CASREGDEQYF
TRBD1 few TRBJ1-2 TRBV10-3 TGTGCCATCAGTGAGTCGACAGGGGTAGGTGGCTACACCTTC CAISESTGVGGYTF
TRBD1 . TRBJ2-1 TRBV28 TGTGCCAGCAGCCCCGGGACAGGTGTCGAGCAGTTCTTC CASSPGTGVEQFF
. . TRBJ1-1 TRBV11-3 TGTGCCAGCAGCTTTTTAGGGGAAACTGAAGCTTTCTTT CASSFLGETEAFF
TRBD1 . TRBJ2-7 TRBV5-5 TGTGCCAGCAGCCCCGGGACAGGGGCCTACGAGCAGTACTTC CASSPGTGAYEQYF
. few TRBJ2-7 TRBV6-6 TGTGCCAGCAGTTTTCTTCCCCTCTCCGAGCAGTACTTC CASSFLPLSEQYF
TRBD1 once TRBJ2-3 TRBV5-1 TGCGCCAGCAGCCGACAACCACAGGGGCGAAGGTCTGATACGCAGTATTTT CASSRQPQGRRSDTQYF
. once TRBJ2-5 TRBV5-1 TGCGCCAGCACCAGGGACACCGCCGGTGAGACCCAGTACTTC CASTRDTAGETQYF
TRBD2 . TRBJ2-1 TRBV6-1 TGTGCCAGCTCCGGGACTAGCGGATACAATGAGCAGTTCTTC CASSGTSGYNEQFF
. . TRBJ1-1 TRBV4-2 TGTGCCAGCACTACCGGGACAAAACGGAGTGAAGCTTTCTTT CASTTGTKRSEAFF
TRBD2 few TRBJ2-3 TRBV2 TGTGCCAGCTTGCGGGAGGATCAAGATACGCAGTATTTT CASLREDQDTQYF
TRBD1 . TRBJ2-1 TRBV7-2 TGTGCCAGCAGAACGGACAGGAATGAGCAGTTCTTC CASRTDRNEQFF
TRBD1 . TRBJ2-7 TRBV11-3 TGTGCCAGCAGCCCTCATTGGCGGGGGACAGGGAACTACGAGCAGTACTTC CASSPHWRGTGNYEQYF
. . TRBJ2-7 TRBV9 TGTGCCAGCAGCCTGGGGGACACCTTCTCGCCCTACGAGCAGTACTTC CASSLGDTFSPYEQYF
TRBD2 . TRBJ2-3 TRBV5-6 TGTGCCAGCAGCCTACTCGGGACTAGCGGGAGGCCGGGGGGAGATACGCAGTATTTT CASSLLGTSGRPGGDTQYF
TRBD1 . TRBJ2-6 TRBV27 TGTGCCAGCAGACCGGGACAGGGGGCAGCTGGGGCCAACGTCGTGACTTTC CASRPGQGAAGANVVTF
TRBD2 . TRBJ2-7 TRBV11-1 TGTGCCAGCAGCTTAGAGGCGGGAGCCACCTACGAGCAGTACTTC CASSLEAGATYEQYF
TRBD1 . TRBJ2-5 TRBV5-4 TGTGCCAGCAGCTTGGGGGGACAGGGCTCGCCGGGCGAACAGTACTTC CASSLGGQGSPGEQYF
. . TRBJ1-1 TRBV27 TGTGCCAGCAGTTTAAATGGCGGGCGAGCTTTCTTT CASSLNGGRAFF
TRBD1 few TRBJ1-2 TRBV10-3 TGTGCCATCAGTGACCTACAGGGGGCGTATGGCTACACCTTC CAISDLQGAYGYTF
TRBD1 . TRBJ2-7 TRBV19 TGTGCCAGTAGCGGACAGGGGTGGTACGAGCAGTACTTC CASSGQGWYEQYF
. . TRBJ2-5 TRBV29-1 TGCAGCGTTGAGTTAGGGTCGGCTAATGGGGAGCAGTACTTC CSVELGSANGEQYF
. . TRBJ1-5 TRBV6-5 TGTGCCAGCAGCGGGCAGGGGTATCAGCCCCAGCATTTT CASSGQGYQPQHF